These 24 T cell receptor beta chains originate from one sample sequenced in a study of CD8 T cells in ankylosing spondylitis (dated by TCRdb to the late 2010s). The receptor library was made with 5' RACE. Instrument used: Illumina HiSeq 2500. TCRdb reran the public reads through fastp at Q25 and MiXCR, keeping productive beta chains. Each record represents a unique CDR3 protein, reported with the most common genes and DNA among its rows. This sample gives approximately 250,000 distinct CDR3 sequences in total; approximately 7.6% of them show up just once. 4.5% to 5% of the sample lies in the top ten. Sequenced input: blood, either unsorted or a sorted T cell fraction (not recorded which). The receptors shown here come from a female donor with ankylosing spondylitis or in good health (not recorded which).

About this clonotype itself: This sequence may be a read error, since a much larger clone differs from it by one base. The chain's CDR3 is CASSLRSGGGTDMQYF. The DNA of the CDR3 is TGCGCCAGCAGCTTGAGGTCCGGGGGGGGCACAGATATGCAGTATTTT. V gene TRBV5-1 combines with J gene TRBJ2-3; 8 bases are shared with TRBD2. The CDR3 is made up of 16 amino acids. CDR1 and CDR2 from the germline V gene are SGHRS and YFSETQ.

In its sample, this clonotype was seen many times. The gene calls are TRBV12-3 or TRBV12-4 and TRBJ2-1, with D tentatively TRBD1 (6 bases). There are 17 residues in the CDR3. The V end was cut by 4 bases, the J end by 0 bases, with 16 bases between. The CDR3 loop reads CASSYRTASPSYNEQFF. The CDR3 nucleotides are TGTGCCAGCAGTTACCGGACAGCCTCACCCTCCTACAATGAGCAGTTCTTC.

This clonotype was picked up many times. V and J are TRBV5-4 and TRBJ1-2, with 7 bases matching TRBD1. The CDR3 runs to 12 residues. V was pared by 4 bases and J by 8 bases, with 5 bases of the junction left unmatched. Germline V gene data show CDR1 as SGHNT and CDR2 as YYREEE (reference sequence). CDR3 sequence (DNA): TGTGCCAGCAGCCTACAGGGGAAAGGCTACACCTTC. Protein product: CASSLQGKGYTF.

The table lists this clonotype with a few counts. V gene TRBV15 combines with J gene TRBJ2-1; 8 bases are shared with TRBD2. Germline V gene data show CDR1 as LNHNV and CDR2 as YYDKDF (reference sequence). The CDR3 extends over 14 amino acids. The V segment lost 3 bases and the J segment 10 bases; nucleotides outside the gene matches: 8. CDR3 loop: CATSRGLEFPEQFF. The CDR3 DNA is TGTGCCACCAGCAGGGGACTAGAGTTCCCCGAGCAGTTCTTC.

A few counts support this clonotype. This chain connects TRBV7-9 to TRBJ2-1; D gene uncertain. Trimming pared 3 bases from V and 4 bases from J, leaving 10 bases between. CDR1 is SEHNR and CDR2 is FQNEAQ in the germline V gene (reference sequence). The CDR3 has 14 residues. The CDR3, as DNA: TGTGCCAGCAGCTTGGCGGAGCGTTACAATGAGCAGTTCTTC. Translation: CASSLAERYNEQFF.

There are many counts of this clonotype. The V and J genes are TRBV5-1 and TRBJ2-7; D unclear. V gave up 1 base and J gave up 2 bases, with 7 bases separating them. Germline V gene data show CDR1 as SGHRS and CDR2 as YFSETQ. The CDR3 extends over 13 amino acids. The CDR3 loop is CASSLLMTYEQYF. Here the CDR3 DNA reads TGCGCCAGCAGCTTGTTGATGACCTACGAGCAGTACTTC.

Ten or more counts support this clonotype. This chain's CDR3 is CSATGQEGPGNQPQHF. The CDR3 DNA sequence: TGCAGTGCTACGGGACAGGAGGGCCCGGGCAATCAGCCCCAGCATTTT. This sequence joins TRBV20-1 and TRBJ1-5, with 8 bases aligning to TRBD1. Germline CDR1 DFQATT, CDR2 SNEGSKA (reference sequence). J lost 2 bases, V lost 4 bases, and 10 bases had no gene match. The length of the CDR3 is 16 residues.

The chain combines TRBV20-1 with TRBJ2-1; 12 bases map to TRBD2. This CDR3 is built from 15 residues. V was clipped by 6 bases and J by 6 bases; unmatched bases: 9. Germline V gene lookup returns CDR1 DFQATT and CDR2 SNEGSKA (reference sequence). The CDR3 region is CSAPRTSGIGNEQFF. The CDR3 DNA reads as TGCAGTGCCCCAAGGACTAGCGGGATAGGCAATGAGCAGTTCTTC.

The table lists this clonotype with many counts. This chain uses TRBV12-3 or TRBV12-4 with TRBJ2-7; TRBD1 might be the D (6 bases). V was clipped by 3 bases and J by 5 bases, with 26 bases between them. CDR3 length: 18 amino acids. CDR3 in amino acids: CASSFALLRNRAPDEQYF. CDR3 DNA sequence: TGTGCCAGCAGTTTCGCTCTCCTTAGAAACAGGGCACCGGACGAGCAGTACTTC.

This clonotype has a count of ten or more. Written as DNA, the CDR3 is TGTGCCAGCACCGTTGGGGCAGGGGGAACTGAAGCTTTCTTT. It codes for CASTVGAGGTEAFF. This chain joins TRBV11-2 and TRBJ1-1; 7 positions match TRBD1. Germline assignment: CDR1 SGHAT and CDR2 FQNNGV. Unmatched junction bases numbered 10, after V lost 7 bases and J lost 5 bases. The CDR3 covers 14 residues.

This clonotype was picked up many times. The genes are TRBV4-2 and TRBJ1-2; 9 bases align to TRBD1. Germline-derived CDR1 and CDR2 are LGHNA and YNFKEQ. V lost 4 bases and J lost 5; bases outside the gene matches: 11. This CDR3 region has 16 residues. The CDR3: CASSRRRDRESYGYTF. CDR3 DNA sequence: TGTGCCAGCAGCCGCCGCCGGGACAGGGAATCTTATGGCTACACCTTC.

This clonotype was recorded at least ten times. This chain links TRBV7-6 with TRBJ2-7; 8 nucleotides match TRBD2. This CDR3 has 15 amino acids. Germline V gives CDR1 SGHVS, CDR2 FNYEAQ. V trimming: 1 base; J trimming: 6 bases; junction bases outside the gene matches: 8. The CDR3 DNA is TGTGCCAGCAGCTTAGAACTAGCGGCCGACGGCGAGCAGTACTTC. Its protein is CASSLELAADGEQYF.

This clonotype was recorded at least ten times. This chain connects TRBV7-2 to TRBJ2-1; D is tentatively TRBD1 or TRBD2 (5 bases each). The germline gives CDR1 SGHTA, CDR2 FQGNSA. The ends were cut back, 5 bases at V and 5 bases at J, with 10 bases in the middle. This CDR3 has 13 residues. The CDR3 here is CASSPGPHNEQFF. DNA for the CDR3: TGTGCCAGCAGCCCGGGACCTCACAATGAGCAGTTCTTC. Together with reference TRBV7-2 and TRBJ2-1, the CDR3 gives the full variable domain: GAGVSQSPSNKVTEKGKDVELRCDPISGHTALYWYRQSLGQGLEFLIYFQGNSAPDKSGLPSDRFSAERTGGSVSTLTIQRTQQEDSAVYLCASSPGPHNEQFFGPGTRLTVL.

Ten or more counts support this clonotype. The chain recombines TRBV29-1 with TRBJ2-5; TRBD1 matches at 7 bases. From germline, CDR1 is SQVTM and CDR2 ANQGSEA. V dropped 0 bases and J dropped 2; count of bases not matched to a gene: 6. CDR3 length: 15 amino acids. The CDR3 DNA reads as TGCAGCGTTGAAGATGGGCTGGGACAGCAAGAGACCCAGTACTTC. Translating it yields CSVEDGLGQQETQYF. Using reference TRBV29-1 and TRBJ2-5 for the parts outside the CDR3, the full variable domain is SAVISQKPSRDICQRGTSLTIQCQVDSQVTMMFWYRQQPGQSLTLIATANQGSEATYESGFVIDKFPISRPNLTFSTLTVSNMSPEDSSIYLCSVEDGLGQQETQYFGPGTRLLVL.

At least ten counts were recorded for this clonotype. The V and J genes are TRBV5-1 and TRBJ2-6; D is ambiguous. Germline values: CDR1 SGHRS, CDR2 YFSETQ. The CDR3 loop spans 15 amino acids. V was clipped by 5 bases and J by 0 bases, with 9 bases between them. CDR3: CASRIQFSGANVLTF. The CDR3 nucleotides read TGCGCCAGCAGGATTCAGTTCTCTGGGGCCAACGTCCTGACTTTC.

This clonotype appeared a few times. The chain uses TRBV6-1 and TRBJ1-5, with D perhaps matching TRBD1 (6 bases). Trimming removed 10 bases at V and 0 bases at J, with 19 bases between. This CDR3 is 16 amino acids long. Germline CDR1 reads MNHNS; CDR2 reads SASEGT. CDR3 in amino acids: CATRGLSGYSNQPQHF. The CDR3 region has the DNA TGTGCCACCAGGGGTTTGAGTGGGTATAGCAATCAGCCCCAGCATTTT.

This clonotype has at least ten counts. The chain links TRBV7-9 to TRBJ2-1, with a tentative D call TRBD2 (5 bases). Between the trimmed V and J ends, which lost 2 bases and 6 bases, there was a span of 11 bases. Germline loops: CDR1 SEHNR, CDR2 FQNEAQ (reference sequence). This CDR3 is built from 14 residues. CDR3 in DNA: TGTGCCAGCAGCTTATCCGCGGGTGGCAATGAGCAGTTCTTC. It translates to CASSLSAGGNEQFF.

This clonotype was counted ten times or more. The genes are TRBV20-1 and TRBJ1-1; possible D gene TRBD1, 5 bases. Germline-derived CDR1 and CDR2 are DFQATT and SNEGSKA (reference sequence). V dropped 6 bases and J dropped 10 bases, with 12 bases sitting between them. CDR3 length: 10 residues. CDR3 amino acids: CSAQRGAAFF. CDR3 DNA sequence: TGCAGTGCCCAACGAGGGGCAGCTTTCTTT.

This clonotype was detected many times. The chain has TRBV30 and TRBJ2-7; D is perhaps TRBD1 or TRBD2 (5 bases each). There are 12 residues in the CDR3. The germline V gene encodes CDR1 GTSNPN and CDR2 SVGIG (reference sequence). V was pared by 6 bases and J by 3 bases, with 12 bases between. The CDR3 here is CACRDAYYEQYF. The CDR3 nucleotides read TGTGCCTGCCGGGACGCATACTACGAGCAGTACTTC.

The sample holds many counts of this clonotype. The CDR3 protein is CASSLAANRRIYGYTF. In DNA form, the CDR3 reads TGCGCCAGCAGCTTGGCCGCTAATCGGCGGATCTATGGCTACACCTTC. J is TRBJ1-2 and V is TRBV5-1; D remains unclear. This CDR3 has 16 residues. CDR1 SGHRS and CDR2 YFSETQ come from the germline V gene. V was trimmed by 0 bases and J by 4 bases, leaving 16 bases between them.

This clonotype occurred many times. The rearrangement links TRBV28 to TRBJ1-1; the D gene is possibly TRBD1 (6 bases). Germline loops: CDR1 MDHEN, CDR2 SYDVKM. Trimming took off 6 bases at V and 4 bases at J, with 15 bases between the two ends. There are 14 residues in the CDR3. CDR3 sequence: CASSHSTGFTEAFF. The CDR3 DNA follows: TGTGCCAGCAGCCATTCCACAGGGTTCACTGAAGCTTTCTTT.

There are many counts of this clonotype. The chain combines TRBV20-1 with TRBJ2-7, with 7 bases identical to TRBD1. Trimming cost V 5 bases and J 4 bases; bases outside gene matches: 2. The CDR3 runs to 11 residues. The germline V gene has CDR1 DFQATT and CDR2 SNEGSKA (reference sequence). CDR3 protein: CSAGQEYEQYF. The CDR3 coding sequence is TGCAGTGCTGGACAGGAATACGAGCAGTACTTC.

This clonotype occurred many times. The chain carries TRBV13 and TRBJ2-2, with D perhaps assigned TRBD1 or TRBD2 (5 bases each). This CDR3 has 15 amino acids. Germline V gene lookup returns CDR1 PRHDT and CDR2 FYEKMQ (reference sequence). Trimming removed 8 bases from V and 5 bases from J, with 18 bases in between. CDR3 DNA sequence: TGTGCCAGCGGCCCGGGGACCCGAGGGACCGGGGAGCTGTTTTTT. Translated, it gives CASGPGTRGTGELFF.

In this sample, this clonotype turned up a few times. This rearrangement joins TRBV7-2 to TRBJ1-6; D is unclear. This CDR3 region has 13 residues. V dropped 7 bases and J dropped 13 bases, with 17 bases sitting between them. Germline V gene lookup returns CDR1 SGHTA and CDR2 FQGNSA. CDR3 DNA: TGTGCCAGCAATAGTCCGGGCACGGGGCCCCTCCACTTT. It is translated as CASNSPGTGPLHF.